This entry describes one T cell receptor beta chain. Per the original methods: Estimation of nucleated cell counts relied on the amplification of reference gene primers. Produced via immunoSEQ multiplex PCR; TCRdb's table is partial and in-frame only. V, J and clone size reflect that table, while D and trimming were determined from the DNA. The table records roughly 77,000 clones, approximately 73% of them present only once. This entry is derived from a study of blood T cell repertoires in COVID-19. Turning to the study itself: The United States, Italy and Spain supplied acute and convalescent COVID-19 samples.

Germline CDR1 reads SGHRS; CDR2 reads YFSETQ. The CDR3 is 12 amino acids. Trimming pared 0 bases from V and 5 bases from J, leaving 6 bases between. The sequence derives from a man aged 55-75 years with COVID-19, enrolled during active disease. The sequenced material came from peripheral blood. The chain employs TRBV5-1 and TRBJ2-7; no clear D gene. The DNA of the CDR3 is TGCGCCAGCAGCTTGGGACTTCACGAGCAGTACTTC. Protein sequence: CASSLGLHEQYF.